This TCR beta chain derives from a study of vaccination and CD4 T cells after COVID-19. Trimming stripped 4 bases from V and 1 base from J, with 13 bases between. The germline V gene encodes CDR1 MDHEN and CDR2 SYDVKM. The CDR3 runs to 16 residues. This clonotype appeared a few times. Its specificity is not known. CD4+ T cells that had been cultured provided DNA sequenced with the Oncomine TCR Beta short-read assay. In TCRdb, the PCR reads were re-called with MiXCR into one record per CDR3 protein. The repertoire consists of 20,000 to 25,000 distinct CDR3 sequences, with roughly 40% occurring once and the leading ten covering roughly a tenth. The time point denotes: late sampling 161 to 241 days after vaccination in three convalescent patients. As for treatment: roughly ten-day PBMC culture with coronavirus spike peptide pools or control peptides (ViraFEST assay).

The TCR comes from a human donor who had recovered from COVID-19. The source was CD4+ T cells from blood, cultured in vitro, collected about 7 months after SARS-CoV-2 vaccination. The chain employs TRBV28 and TRBJ2-2; D gene uncertain. Here the CDR3 DNA reads TGTGCCAGCAGTTCCCGGGCCGTACTGAACACCGGGGAGCTGTTTTTT. Residues: CASSSRAVLNTGELFF.